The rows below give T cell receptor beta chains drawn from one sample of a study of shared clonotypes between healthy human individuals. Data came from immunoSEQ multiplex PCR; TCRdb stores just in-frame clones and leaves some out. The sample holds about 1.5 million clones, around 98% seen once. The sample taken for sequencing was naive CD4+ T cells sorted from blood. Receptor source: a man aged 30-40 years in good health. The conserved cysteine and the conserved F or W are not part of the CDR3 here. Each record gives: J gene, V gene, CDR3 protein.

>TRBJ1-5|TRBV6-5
ASSYSMGWPQH
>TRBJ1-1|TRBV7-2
ASSLVSGTNTEAF
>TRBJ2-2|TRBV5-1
ASSLVDTIPPGELF
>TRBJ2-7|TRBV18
ASSQELAGVGYEQY
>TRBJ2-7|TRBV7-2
ASSYDLRHLYEQY
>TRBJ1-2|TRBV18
ASSPPRQSPGGAGYGYT
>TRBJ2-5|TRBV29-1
SHGLQETQY
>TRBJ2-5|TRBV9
ASSVGTKETQY
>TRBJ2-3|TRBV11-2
ASSPSTFTDTQY
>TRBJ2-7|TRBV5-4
ASSLGLATSNEQY
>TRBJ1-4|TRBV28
AIGGTGRGGNEKLF
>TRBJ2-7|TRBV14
ASSQGSSYEQY
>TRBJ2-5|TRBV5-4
ASSGPSQETQY
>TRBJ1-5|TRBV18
ASSPDRDQPQH
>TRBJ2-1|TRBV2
ASSDVGLAGSNEQF
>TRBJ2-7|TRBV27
ASSLRPFDEQY
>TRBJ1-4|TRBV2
ASSGGNSEKLF
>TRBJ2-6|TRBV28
ASRAGVSAGANVLT
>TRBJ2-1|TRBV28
ASSLLAGYPF
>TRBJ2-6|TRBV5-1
ASSLWNTGFSSGANVLT